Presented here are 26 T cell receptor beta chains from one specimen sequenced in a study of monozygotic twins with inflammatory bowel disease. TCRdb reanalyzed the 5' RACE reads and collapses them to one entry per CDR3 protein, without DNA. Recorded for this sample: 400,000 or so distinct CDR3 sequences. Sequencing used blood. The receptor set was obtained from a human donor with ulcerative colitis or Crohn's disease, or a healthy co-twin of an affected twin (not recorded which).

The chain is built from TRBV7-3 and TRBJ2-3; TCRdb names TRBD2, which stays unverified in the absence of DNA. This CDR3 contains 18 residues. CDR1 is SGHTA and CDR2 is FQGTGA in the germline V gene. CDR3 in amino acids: CASSPGLVGSKSTDTQYF.

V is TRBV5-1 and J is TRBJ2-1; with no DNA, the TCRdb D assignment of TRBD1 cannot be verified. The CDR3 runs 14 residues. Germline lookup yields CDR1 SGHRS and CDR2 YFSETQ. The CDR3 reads CASSSSQPGVEQFF.

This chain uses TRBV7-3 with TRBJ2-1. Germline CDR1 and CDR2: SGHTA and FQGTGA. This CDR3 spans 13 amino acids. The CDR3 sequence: CASSFGSHNEQFF.

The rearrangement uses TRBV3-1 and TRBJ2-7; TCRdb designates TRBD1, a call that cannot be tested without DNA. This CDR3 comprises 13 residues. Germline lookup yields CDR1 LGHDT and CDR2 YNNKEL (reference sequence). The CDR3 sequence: CASSFRDRYEQYF.

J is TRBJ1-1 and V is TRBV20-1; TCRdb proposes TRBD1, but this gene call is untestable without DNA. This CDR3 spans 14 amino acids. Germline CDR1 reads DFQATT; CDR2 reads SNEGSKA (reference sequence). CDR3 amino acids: CSADRQGLNTEAFF.

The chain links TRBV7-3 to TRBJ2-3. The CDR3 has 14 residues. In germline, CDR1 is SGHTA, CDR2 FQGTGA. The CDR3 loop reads CASSLLGQTDTQYF. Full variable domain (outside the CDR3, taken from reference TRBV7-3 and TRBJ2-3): GAGVSQTPSNKVTEKGKYVELRCDPISGHTALYWYRQSLGQGPEFLIYFQGTGAADDSGLPNDRFFAVRPEGSVSTLKIQRTERGDSAVYLCASSLLGQTDTQYFGPGTRLTVL.

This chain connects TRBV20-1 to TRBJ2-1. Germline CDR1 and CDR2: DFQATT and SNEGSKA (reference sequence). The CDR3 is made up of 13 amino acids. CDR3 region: CSVWRTAYNEQFF.

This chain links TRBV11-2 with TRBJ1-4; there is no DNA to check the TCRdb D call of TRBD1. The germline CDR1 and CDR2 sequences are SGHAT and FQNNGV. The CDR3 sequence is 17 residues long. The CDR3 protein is CASSLGSLGESNEKLFF.

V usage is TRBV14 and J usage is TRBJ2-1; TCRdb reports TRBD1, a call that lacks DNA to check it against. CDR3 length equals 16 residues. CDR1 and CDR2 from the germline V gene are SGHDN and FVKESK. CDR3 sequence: CASSRKDRGPNNEQFF. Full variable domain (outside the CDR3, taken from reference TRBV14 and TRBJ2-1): EAGVTQFPSHSVIEKGQTVTLRCDPISGHDNLYWYRRVMGKEIKFLLHFVKESKQDESGMPNNRFLAERTGGTYSTLKVQPAELEDSGVYFCASSRKDRGPNNEQFFGPGTRLTVL.

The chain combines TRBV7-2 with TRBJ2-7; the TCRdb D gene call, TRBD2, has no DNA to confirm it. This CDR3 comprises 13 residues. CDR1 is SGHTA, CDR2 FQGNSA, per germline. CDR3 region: CASNLAGGNEQYF.

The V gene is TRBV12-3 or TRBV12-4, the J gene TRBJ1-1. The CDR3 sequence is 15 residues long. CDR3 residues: CASSLRGPMNTEAFF.

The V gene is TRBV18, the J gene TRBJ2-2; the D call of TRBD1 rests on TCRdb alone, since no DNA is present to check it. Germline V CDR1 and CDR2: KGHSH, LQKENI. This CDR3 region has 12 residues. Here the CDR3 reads CASSGTTGELFF.

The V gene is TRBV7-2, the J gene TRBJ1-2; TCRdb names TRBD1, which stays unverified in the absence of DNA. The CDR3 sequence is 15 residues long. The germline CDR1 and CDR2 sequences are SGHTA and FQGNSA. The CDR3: CASSSTGAQVTGYTF.

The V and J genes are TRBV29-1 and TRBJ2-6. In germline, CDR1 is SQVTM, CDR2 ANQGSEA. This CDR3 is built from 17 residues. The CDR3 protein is CSVEDRQGSSGANVLTF.

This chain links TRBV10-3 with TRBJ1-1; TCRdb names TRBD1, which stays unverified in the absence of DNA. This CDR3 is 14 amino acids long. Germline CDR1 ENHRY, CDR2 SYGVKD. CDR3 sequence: CAIRGQGARTEAFF.

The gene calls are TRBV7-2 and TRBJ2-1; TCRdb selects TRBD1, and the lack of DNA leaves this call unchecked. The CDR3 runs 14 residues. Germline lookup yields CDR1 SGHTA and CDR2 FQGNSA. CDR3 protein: CASRGPEIYNEQFF.

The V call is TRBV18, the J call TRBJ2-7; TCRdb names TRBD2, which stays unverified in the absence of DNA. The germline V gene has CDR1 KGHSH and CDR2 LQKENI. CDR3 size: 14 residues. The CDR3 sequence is CASSPEGLLNEQYF.

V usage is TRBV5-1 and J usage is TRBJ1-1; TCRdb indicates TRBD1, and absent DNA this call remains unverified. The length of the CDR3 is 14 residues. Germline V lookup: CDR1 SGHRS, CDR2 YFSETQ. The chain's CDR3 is CASSPTGMNTEAFF.

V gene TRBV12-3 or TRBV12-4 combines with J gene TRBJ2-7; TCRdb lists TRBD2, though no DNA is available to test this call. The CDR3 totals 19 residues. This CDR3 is CASSTPTGTSGRAAYEQYF.

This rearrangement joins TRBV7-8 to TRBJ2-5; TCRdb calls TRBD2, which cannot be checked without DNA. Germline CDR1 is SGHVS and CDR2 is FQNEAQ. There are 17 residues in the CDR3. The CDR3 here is CASSSAGLAGVQETQYF.

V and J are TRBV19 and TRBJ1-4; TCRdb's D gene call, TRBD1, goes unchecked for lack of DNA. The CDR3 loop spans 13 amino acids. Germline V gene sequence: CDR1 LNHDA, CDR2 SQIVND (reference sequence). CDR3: CASTGTGGEKLFF.

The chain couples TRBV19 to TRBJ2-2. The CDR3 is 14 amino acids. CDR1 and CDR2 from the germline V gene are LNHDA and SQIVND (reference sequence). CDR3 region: CASTGPVNTGELFF.

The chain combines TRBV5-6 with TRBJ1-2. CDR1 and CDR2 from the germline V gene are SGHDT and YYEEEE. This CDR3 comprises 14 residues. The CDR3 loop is CASSLDSGKYGYTF.

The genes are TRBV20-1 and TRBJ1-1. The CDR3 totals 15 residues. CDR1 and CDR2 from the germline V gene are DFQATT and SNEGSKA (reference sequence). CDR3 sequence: CSALSAGSTDTEAFF.

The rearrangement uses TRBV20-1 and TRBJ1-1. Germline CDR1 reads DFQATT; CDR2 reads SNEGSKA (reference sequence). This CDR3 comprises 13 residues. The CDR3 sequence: CSARGEGGTEAFF.

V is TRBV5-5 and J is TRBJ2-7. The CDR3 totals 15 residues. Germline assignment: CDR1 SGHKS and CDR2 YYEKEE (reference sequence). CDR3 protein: CASSFGLMGLYEQYF.